This paragraph covers one T cell receptor (beta chain) sequence. Its antigen is unidentified. V was clipped by 1 base and J by 0 bases, with 12 bases between them. CDR1 and CDR2 (germline): SGHVS, FNYEAQ. CDR3 length: 16 amino acids. The sample originates from a study of spatial heterogeneity in lung cancer. In the study overall: Correlation of TCR transcript counts in tumor regions with a T cell module score from matched bulk RNA-seq was strong. Averaged across combinations, each unique TCR and UMI pairing appeared more than ten times in raw reads, which were uncorrected. General study points: For expanded intratumoral alpha and beta TCRs, counts tracked tumor mutation counts.

The time point is: sample taken at primary tumor resection. Approximately 70 TRACERx patients with early, untreated non-small cell lung cancer donated samples. The study tagged each TCR cDNA molecule with a unique molecular identifier. TCRdb reanalysed the 5' RACE reads using MiXCR and keeps one entry per CDR3 protein. The sample includes under 4,000 distinct CDR3 sequences, approximately 40% of them seen just once. The genes are TRBV7-6 and TRBJ2-5; D is ambiguous. The material sequenced was lung tumor tissue, taken at surgery. The origin of this receptor is a male donor with early-stage non-small cell lung cancer. The CDR3 DNA reads as TGTGCCAGCAGCTTAGTCCTGCTGGAGTACCAAGAGACCCAGTACTTC. Translated: CASSLVLLEYQETQYF.